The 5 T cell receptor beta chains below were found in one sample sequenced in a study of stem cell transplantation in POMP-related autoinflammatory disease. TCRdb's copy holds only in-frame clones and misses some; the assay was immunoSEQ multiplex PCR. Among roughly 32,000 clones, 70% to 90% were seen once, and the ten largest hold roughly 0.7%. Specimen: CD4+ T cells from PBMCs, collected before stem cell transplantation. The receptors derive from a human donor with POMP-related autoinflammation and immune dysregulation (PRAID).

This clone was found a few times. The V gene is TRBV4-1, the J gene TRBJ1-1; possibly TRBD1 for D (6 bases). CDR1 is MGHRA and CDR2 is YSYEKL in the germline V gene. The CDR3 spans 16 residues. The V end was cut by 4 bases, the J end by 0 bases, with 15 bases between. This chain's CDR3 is CASSLTGGQMNTEAFF. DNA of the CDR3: TGCGCCAGCAGCCTAACTGGCGGACAGATGAACACTGAAGCTTTCTTT.

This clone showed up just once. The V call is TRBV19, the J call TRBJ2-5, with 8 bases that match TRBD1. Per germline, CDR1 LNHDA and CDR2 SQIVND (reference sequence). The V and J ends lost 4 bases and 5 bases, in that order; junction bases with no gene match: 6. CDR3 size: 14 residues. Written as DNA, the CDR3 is TGTGCCAGTAGTAGCCGGACAGGGCGGGAGACCCAGTACTTC. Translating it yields CASSSRTGRETQYF.

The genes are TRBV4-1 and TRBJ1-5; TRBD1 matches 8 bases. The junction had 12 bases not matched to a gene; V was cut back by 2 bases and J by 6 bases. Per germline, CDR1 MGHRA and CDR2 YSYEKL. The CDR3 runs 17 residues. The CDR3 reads CASSQQARTGKGQPQHF. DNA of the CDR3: TGCGCCAGCAGCCAACAGGCACGGACAGGGAAGGGTCAGCCCCAGCATTTT.

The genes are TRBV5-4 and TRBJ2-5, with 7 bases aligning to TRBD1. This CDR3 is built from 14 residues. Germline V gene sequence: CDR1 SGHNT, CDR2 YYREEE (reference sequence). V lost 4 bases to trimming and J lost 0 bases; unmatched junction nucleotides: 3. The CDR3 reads CASSPGQNQETQYF. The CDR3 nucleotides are TGTGCCAGCAGCCCGGGACAGAACCAAGAGACCCAGTACTTC.

In DNA form, the CDR3 reads TGTGCCAGCAAACCCCGGGACAGTGTGTGGGGTTTAGCCAAAAACATTCAGTACTTC. Its translation is CASKPRDSVWGLAKNIQYF. This chain links TRBV2 with TRBJ2-4; 7 bases line up with TRBD1. Germline V gene lookup returns CDR1 SNHLY and CDR2 FYNNEI. The CDR3 has 19 residues. V dropped 7 bases and J dropped 0; count of bases not matched to a gene: 18.